A selection of T cell receptor beta chains follows, all from one sample in a study of T cell changes during pregnancy in multiple sclerosis. Generated by immunoSEQ multiplex PCR, the TCRdb table keeps only in-frame clones and is missing some. Of about 22,000 clones in the sample, 90% to 95% were seen once. The material sequenced was CD8+ T cells from peripheral blood mononuclear cells, taken in the third trimester of pregnancy. These receptors all come from a female donor with multiple sclerosis, enrolled in a pregnancy study. Both conserved end residues are trimmed from each CDR3.

CDR3aa: ASSPTQANYNEQF
v_gene: TRBV10-1

CDR3aa: ASSYSSTSGGYEQF
v_gene: TRBV6-5

CDR3aa: ASSPHSGSGANVLT
v_gene: TRBV9

CDR3aa: ASRPPGGWNEQF
v_gene: TRBV5-1

CDR3aa: ASSPTAAEAQPQH
v_gene: TRBV28

CDR3aa: ASSHIRDEQF
v_gene: TRBV4-1

CDR3aa: ASSWGEGLPLSGANVLT
v_gene: TRBV5-4

CDR3aa: ASSQDPGGGNEQY
v_gene: TRBV4-3

CDR3aa: ASSLSRNYNEQF
v_gene: TRBV5-4

CDR3aa: ASSWAQGSNQPQH
v_gene: TRBV7-3

CDR3aa: ASSLRTGVVNEKLF
v_gene: TRBV28

CDR3aa: ASSLRSGANEKLF
v_gene: TRBV7-2

CDR3aa: ASSQASGGAGETQY
v_gene: TRBV4-1

CDR3aa: ASSLANRVDEQY
v_gene: TRBV7-8

CDR3aa: ASRTGETQY
v_gene: TRBV7-9

CDR3aa: ASSSLAGENDEQY
v_gene: TRBV5-5

CDR3aa: ASSVGTQNYEQY
v_gene: TRBV9

CDR3aa: ASSSDYSYEQY
v_gene: TRBV19

CDR3aa: ASSPQGLSSYEQY
v_gene: TRBV19

CDR3aa: ASSLDSGTSGYEQY
v_gene: TRBV27

CDR3aa: ASSVAGEQF
v_gene: TRBV9

CDR3aa: SARDLIQGF
v_gene: TRBV20-1

CDR3aa: ASSLSGTGNTEAF
v_gene: TRBV7-9

CDR3aa: ASSPGGGPAYNEQF
v_gene: TRBV27

CDR3aa: ASSEWGVEQF
v_gene: TRBV2

CDR3aa: ASSYLAGGYNEQF
v_gene: TRBV6-6

CDR3aa: ASSATGAQY
v_gene: TRBV27

CDR3aa: ASSLALGSYEQY
v_gene: TRBV5-1

CDR3aa: ASNTPGQGIGELF
v_gene: TRBV7-9

CDR3aa: ASSLDRVPSYNSPLH
v_gene: TRBV7-2

CDR3aa: ASSLAGDRGWNEQF
v_gene: TRBV11-1

CDR3aa: ASSLSGDQPQH
v_gene: TRBV7-9

CDR3aa: ASSLGPGTGGSPLH
v_gene: TRBV7-8

CDR3aa: ASSVGGLAGGTRDTQY
v_gene: TRBV9

CDR3aa: ASSLGSGRSMPPPGELF
v_gene: TRBV7-9

CDR3aa: ASSPGLAGVDEQF
v_gene: TRBV28

CDR3aa: ASSQGGTAQETQY
v_gene: TRBV4-1

CDR3aa: ASSLGGQFYEQY
v_gene: TRBV7-9

CDR3aa: ASSLRGGWDSYGYT
v_gene: TRBV9

CDR3aa: ASSLDREGAGELF
v_gene: TRBV5-4

CDR3aa: ASSFGTDEKLF
v_gene: TRBV19

CDR3aa: ASSPGGQGEDQPQH
v_gene: TRBV7-8

CDR3aa: ASSADRVLKGYT
v_gene: TRBV9

CDR3aa: ASSLHAGGRNEQF
v_gene: TRBV7-2

CDR3aa: ASSQAPTDRALPPLH
v_gene: TRBV4-2

CDR3aa: ASSPASGIYNEQF
v_gene: TRBV4-1

CDR3aa: ASSEAGSGSYEQY
v_gene: TRBV6-4